These 3 T cell receptor beta chains were sequenced from one sample in a study of T cell responses to AZD1222 COVID-19 vaccine. The table came from immunoSEQ multiplex PCR; TCRdb's copy has only in-frame clones and leaves some out. Seen here are around 170,000 clones, around 93% observed once, and the top ten hold 4.4%. The sequencing used peripheral blood, collected on day 0 of AZD1222 vaccination. The receptors were sampled from an adult in good health.

A few counts support this clone. The rearrangement joins TRBV6-2 or TRBV6-3 to TRBJ2-5, with no clear D. Trimming took off 6 bases at V and 0 bases at J, with 17 bases between the two ends. The CDR3 extends over 16 amino acids. Germline V gene data show CDR1 as MNHEY and CDR2 as SVGEGT. The CDR3 sequence is CASSVLEDLYQETQYF. The DNA of the CDR3 is TGTGCCAGCAGCGTATTAGAAGATCTGTACCAAGAGACCCAGTACTTC.

V and J are TRBV5-4 and TRBJ2-7; 8 bases are a match to TRBD1. Germline V gene sequence: CDR1 SGHNT, CDR2 YYREEE (reference sequence). The trim removed 4 bases at V and 1 base at J, leaving 4 bases unmatched. This CDR3 contains 14 residues. CDR3 nucleotides: TGTGCCAGCAGCGTCGACAGGGGTTCCTACGAGCAGTACTTC. Protein product: CASSVDRGSYEQYF.

The count of this clone is one. The chain has TRBV7-3 and TRBJ1-6; D may be TRBD1 (5 bases). CDR1 SGHTA and CDR2 FQGTGA come from the germline V gene. The V end was cut by 6 bases, the J end by 10 bases, with 16 bases between. This CDR3 region has 14 residues. CDR3 sequence: CASRFGGNESPLHF. DNA for the CDR3: TGTGCCAGCAGGTTCGGGGGAAACGAATCACCCCTCCACTTT.